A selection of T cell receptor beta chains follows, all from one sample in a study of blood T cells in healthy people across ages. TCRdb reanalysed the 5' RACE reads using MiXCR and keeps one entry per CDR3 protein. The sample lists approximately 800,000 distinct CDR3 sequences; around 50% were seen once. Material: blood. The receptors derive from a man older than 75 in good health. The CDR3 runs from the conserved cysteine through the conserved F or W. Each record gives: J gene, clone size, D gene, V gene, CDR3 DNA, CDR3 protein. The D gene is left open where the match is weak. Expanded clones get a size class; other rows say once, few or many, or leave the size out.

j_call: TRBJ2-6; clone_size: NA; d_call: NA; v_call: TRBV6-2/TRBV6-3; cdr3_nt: TGTGCCAGCAGCTTCCCCGGGGCCATTGGGGCCAACGTCCTGACTTTC; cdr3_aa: CASSFPGAIGANVLTF
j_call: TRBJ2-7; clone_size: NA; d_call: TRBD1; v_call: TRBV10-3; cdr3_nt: TGTGCCATCAGTGAGTCTGGGACAGGATGGGACGAGCAGTACTTC; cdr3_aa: CAISESGTGWDEQYF
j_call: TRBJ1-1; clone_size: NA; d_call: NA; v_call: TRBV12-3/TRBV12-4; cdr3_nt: TGTGCCAGCACTGTACTCAGGGACACTGAAGCTTTCTTT; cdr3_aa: CASTVLRDTEAFF
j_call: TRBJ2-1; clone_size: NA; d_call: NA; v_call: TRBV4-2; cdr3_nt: TGTGCCAGCAGCCAAGATGTGGGGACGCTTTACAATGAGCAGTTCTTC; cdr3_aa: CASSQDVGTLYNEQFF
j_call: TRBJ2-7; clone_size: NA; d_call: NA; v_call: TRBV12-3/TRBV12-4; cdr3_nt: TGTGCCAGCAGTGCGACATACTCCTACGAGCAGTACTTC; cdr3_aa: CASSATYSYEQYF
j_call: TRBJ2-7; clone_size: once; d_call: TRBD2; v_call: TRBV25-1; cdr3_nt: TGTGCCAGCAGTATTACCGGGACTAGCAGCTCCTACGAGCAGTACTTC; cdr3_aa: CASSITGTSSSYEQYF
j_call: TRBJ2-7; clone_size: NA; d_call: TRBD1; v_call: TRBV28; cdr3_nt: TGTGCCACCCTGGACAGGGCCGCCTACGAGCAGTACTTC; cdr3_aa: CATLDRAAYEQYF
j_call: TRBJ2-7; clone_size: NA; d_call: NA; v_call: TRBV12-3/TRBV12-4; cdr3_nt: TGTGCCAGCAGTAGGCCGGTGGGCCCAGGGTCCTACAATGAGCAGTACTTC; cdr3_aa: CASSRPVGPGSYNEQYF
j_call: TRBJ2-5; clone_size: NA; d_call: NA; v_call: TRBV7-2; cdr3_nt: TGTGCCAGCAGCTTAGAACGCCTCAATGAGCAGTACTTC; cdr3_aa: CASSLERLNEQYF
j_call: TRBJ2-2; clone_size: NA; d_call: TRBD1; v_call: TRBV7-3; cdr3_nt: TGTGCCAACAGCTTCCGGAGGGGACAGGGCGGTACCGGGGAGCTGTTTTTT; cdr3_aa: CANSFRRGQGGTGELFF
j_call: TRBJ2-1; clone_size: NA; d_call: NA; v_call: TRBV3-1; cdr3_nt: TGTGCCAGCAGCCAAGACTTTCGAACGGGGAGGAACCCCCCAAATGAGCAGTTCTTC; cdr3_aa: CASSQDFRTGRNPPNEQFF
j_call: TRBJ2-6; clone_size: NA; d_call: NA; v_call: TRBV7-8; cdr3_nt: TGTGCCAGCAGCTTAGCACGGAACTCTGGGGCCGGCGTCCTGACTTTC; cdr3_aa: CASSLARNSGAGVLTF
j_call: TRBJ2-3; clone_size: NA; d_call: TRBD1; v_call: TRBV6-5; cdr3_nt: TGTGCCAGCGGCACAAGGGACAGGGGGAAAGCAGATACGCAGTATTTT; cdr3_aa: CASGTRDRGKADTQYF
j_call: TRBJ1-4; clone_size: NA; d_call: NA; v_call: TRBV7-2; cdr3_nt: TGTGCCAGTACCAGAGTGGGGGGTGAAAAACTGTTTTTT; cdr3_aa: CASTRVGGEKLFF
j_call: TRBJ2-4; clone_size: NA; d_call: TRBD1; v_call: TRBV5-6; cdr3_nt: TGTGCCAGCAGCTACCCGGACAGGGAGGACAACATTCAGTACTTC; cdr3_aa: CASSYPDREDNIQYF
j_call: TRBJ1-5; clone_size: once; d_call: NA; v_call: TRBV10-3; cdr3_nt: TGTGCCATCAGTGACCAGGGGTCTTATAGCAATCAGCCCCAGCATTTT; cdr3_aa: CAISDQGSYSNQPQHF
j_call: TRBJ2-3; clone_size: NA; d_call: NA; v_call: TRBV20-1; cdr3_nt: TGCAGTGCTAGAGATCGAGGAACGGGGCCCACAGATACGCAGTATTTT; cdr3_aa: CSARDRGTGPTDTQYF
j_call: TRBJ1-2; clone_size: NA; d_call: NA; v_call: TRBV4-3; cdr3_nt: TGCGCCAGCAGCCAAGACTACGGGCCTCGGGAGGGCTACACCTTC; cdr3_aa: CASSQDYGPREGYTF
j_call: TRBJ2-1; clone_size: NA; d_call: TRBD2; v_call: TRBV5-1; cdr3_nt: TGCGCCAGCAGCCTTAATAGCGGGAGTAACTATGAGCAGTTCTTC; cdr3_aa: CASSLNSGSNYEQFF
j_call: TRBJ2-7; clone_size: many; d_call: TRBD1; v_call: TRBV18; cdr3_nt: TGTGCCAGCAGCCCTAACAGGGGCGAGCAGTACTTC; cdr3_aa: CASSPNRGEQYF
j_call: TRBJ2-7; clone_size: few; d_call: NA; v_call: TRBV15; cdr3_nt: TGTGCCACCAGCAGACTAGGTACAGGGTATTCCTACGAGCAGTACTTC; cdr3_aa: CATSRLGTGYSYEQYF
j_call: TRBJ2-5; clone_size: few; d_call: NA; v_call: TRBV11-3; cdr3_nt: TGTGCCAGCAGCTCCACAGGCGACTCGCAAGAGACCCAGTACTTC; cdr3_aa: CASSSTGDSQETQYF
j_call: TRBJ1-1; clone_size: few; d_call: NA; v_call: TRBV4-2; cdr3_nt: TGTGCCAGCAGCCAAGCGACAGGCGGGGCGAACACTGAAGCTTTCTTT; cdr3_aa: CASSQATGGANTEAFF
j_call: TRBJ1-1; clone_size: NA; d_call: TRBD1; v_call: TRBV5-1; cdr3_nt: TGCGCCAGCCGGACAGGGGATAGGATCACTGAAGCTTTCTTT; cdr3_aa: CASRTGDRITEAFF
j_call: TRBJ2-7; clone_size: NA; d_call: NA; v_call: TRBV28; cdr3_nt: TGTGCCAGCAGTTTACCCAGGGCCGTCTCCTACGAGCAGTACTTC; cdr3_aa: CASSLPRAVSYEQYF
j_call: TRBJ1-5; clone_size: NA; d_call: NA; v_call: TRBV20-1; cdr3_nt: TGCAGTGCTAGAGACAGGGTAGGAGGCAATCAGCCCCAGCATTTT; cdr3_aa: CSARDRVGGNQPQHF
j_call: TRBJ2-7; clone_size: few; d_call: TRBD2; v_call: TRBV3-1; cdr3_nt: TGTGCCAGCAGCCAAGACCCTCGACTAGCGGGAGGGTCCCACGAGCAGTACTTC; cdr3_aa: CASSQDPRLAGGSHEQYF
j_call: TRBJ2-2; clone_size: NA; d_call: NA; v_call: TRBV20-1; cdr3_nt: TGCAGTGCTAGAGCCACCGGGACGCACACCGGGGAGCTGTTTTTT; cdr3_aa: CSARATGTHTGELFF
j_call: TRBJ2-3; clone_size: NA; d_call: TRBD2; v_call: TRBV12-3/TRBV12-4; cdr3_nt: TGTGCCAGCAGTTCTCCCGGGGGAGGGGTGGATACGCAGTATTTT; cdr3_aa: CASSSPGGGVDTQYF
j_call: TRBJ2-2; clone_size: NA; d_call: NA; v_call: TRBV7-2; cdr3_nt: TGTGCCAGCAGCTTAGGGTTCGTCCTCACCGGGGAGCTGTTTTTT; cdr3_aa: CASSLGFVLTGELFF
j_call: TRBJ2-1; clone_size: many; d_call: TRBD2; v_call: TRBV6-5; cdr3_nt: TGTGCCAGCAGTTACTCTGCTAGCGGGAACAATGAGCAGTTCTTC; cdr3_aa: CASSYSASGNNEQFF
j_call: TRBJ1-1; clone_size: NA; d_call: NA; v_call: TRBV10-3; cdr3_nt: TGTGCCATCAGGACCGGGACTGCGAACACTGAAGCTTTCTTT; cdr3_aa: CAIRTGTANTEAFF
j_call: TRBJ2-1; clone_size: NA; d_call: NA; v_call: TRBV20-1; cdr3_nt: TGCAGTGCTGGGATAACCCATGAGCAGTTCTTC; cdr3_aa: CSAGITHEQFF
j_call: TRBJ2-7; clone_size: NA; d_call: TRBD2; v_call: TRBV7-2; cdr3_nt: TGTGCCTGCAGACAGGGACTAGCGGGTAGCTACGAGCAGTACTTC; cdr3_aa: CACRQGLAGSYEQYF
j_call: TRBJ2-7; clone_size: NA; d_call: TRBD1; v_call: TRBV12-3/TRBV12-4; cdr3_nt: TGTGCCAGCAGTCAACCCGACAGGGGGGACTACGAGCAGTACTTC; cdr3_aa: CASSQPDRGDYEQYF
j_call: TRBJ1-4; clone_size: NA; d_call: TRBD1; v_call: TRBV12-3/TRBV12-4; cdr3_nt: TGTGCCAGCACCCTAGGGGTTTGGGGACAGAATGAAAAACTGTTTTTT; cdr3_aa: CASTLGVWGQNEKLFF
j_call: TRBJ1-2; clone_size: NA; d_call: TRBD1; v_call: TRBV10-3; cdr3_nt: TGTGCCATCAGTGGATCAGGGGGCGAAAATGGCTACACCTTC; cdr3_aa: CAISGSGGENGYTF
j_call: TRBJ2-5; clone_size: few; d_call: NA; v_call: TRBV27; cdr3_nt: TGTGCCAGCAGAGGTTTAGAGACCCAGTACTTC; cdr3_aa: CASRGLETQYF
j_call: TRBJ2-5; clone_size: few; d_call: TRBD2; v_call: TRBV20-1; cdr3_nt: TGCAGTGCTAGACAACTAGCGGGTCTTGAGCAGTACTTC; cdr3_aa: CSARQLAGLEQYF
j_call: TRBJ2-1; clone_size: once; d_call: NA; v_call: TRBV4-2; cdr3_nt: TGTGCCAGCAGCCGGGAGGTTCAATCCTACAATGAGCAGTTCTTC; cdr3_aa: CASSREVQSYNEQFF
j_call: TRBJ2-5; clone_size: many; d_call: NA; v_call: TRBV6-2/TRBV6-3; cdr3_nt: TGTGCCAGCAGCATGATGAGGGAAGCCCAGTACTTC; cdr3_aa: CASSMMREAQYF
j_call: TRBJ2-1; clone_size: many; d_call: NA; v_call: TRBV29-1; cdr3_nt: TGCAGCTCCGACAGAAGTAATGAGCAGTTCTTC; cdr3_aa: CSSDRSNEQFF
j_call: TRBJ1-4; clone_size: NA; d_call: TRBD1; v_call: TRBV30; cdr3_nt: TGTGCCTGGAGTGCGGACAGGGTAGATGAAAAACTGTTTTTT; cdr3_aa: CAWSADRVDEKLFF
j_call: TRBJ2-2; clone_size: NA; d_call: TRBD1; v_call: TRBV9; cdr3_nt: TGTGCCAGCAGCGGACAGGGAATAGGTACCGGGGAGCTGTTTTTT; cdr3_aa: CASSGQGIGTGELFF
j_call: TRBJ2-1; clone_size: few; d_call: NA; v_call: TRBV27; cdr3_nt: TGTGCCAGCAGTCCACCTACCACAGCCCCCAATGAGCAGTTCTTC; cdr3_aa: CASSPPTTAPNEQFF
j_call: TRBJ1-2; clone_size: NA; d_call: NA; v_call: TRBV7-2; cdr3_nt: TGTGCCAGCAGCTTATGGGGCAGGGGTGAAAACTATGGCTACACCTTC; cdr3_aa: CASSLWGRGENYGYTF
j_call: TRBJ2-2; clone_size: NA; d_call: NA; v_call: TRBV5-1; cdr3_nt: TGCGCCAGCAGCCGATCCCGGGCCCAAAACACCGGGGAGCTGTTTTTT; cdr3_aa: CASSRSRAQNTGELFF